The source of this TCR beta chain is a study of T cells in Graves' hyperthyroidism and ophthalmopathy. Study-level results: A model of 13 V-J features distinguished ophthalmopathy from stable hyperthyroidism. Most thyroid clonotypes expanded above 0.001 appeared in blood too.

As concerns this clonotype: Its specificity is unknown.

Researchers amplified the TCR beta CDR3 regions from RNA transcripts. Researchers ran a first-round RT-PCR on the TCR CDR3 using the HTBI primer set. TCRdb itself ran the multiplex PCR reads through MiXCR, one entry per CDR3 protein. The data hold 700,000 to 850,000 distinct CDR3 sequences, with roughly a third observed a single time. CDR1 and CDR2 (germline): SGHAT, FQNNGV. The CDR3 length is 14 residues. V trimming: 6 bases; J trimming: 4 bases; junction bases outside the gene matches: 7. This TCR was recovered from a woman in her 40s with Graves' hyperthyroidism. This chain joins TRBV11-2 and TRBJ2-7; 9 bases fit TRBD1. The sequenced sample was blood. The CDR3 reads CASRSGTGLYEQYF. The CDR3, as DNA: TGTGCCAGCAGGTCCGGGACAGGGTTGTACGAGCAGTACTTC.